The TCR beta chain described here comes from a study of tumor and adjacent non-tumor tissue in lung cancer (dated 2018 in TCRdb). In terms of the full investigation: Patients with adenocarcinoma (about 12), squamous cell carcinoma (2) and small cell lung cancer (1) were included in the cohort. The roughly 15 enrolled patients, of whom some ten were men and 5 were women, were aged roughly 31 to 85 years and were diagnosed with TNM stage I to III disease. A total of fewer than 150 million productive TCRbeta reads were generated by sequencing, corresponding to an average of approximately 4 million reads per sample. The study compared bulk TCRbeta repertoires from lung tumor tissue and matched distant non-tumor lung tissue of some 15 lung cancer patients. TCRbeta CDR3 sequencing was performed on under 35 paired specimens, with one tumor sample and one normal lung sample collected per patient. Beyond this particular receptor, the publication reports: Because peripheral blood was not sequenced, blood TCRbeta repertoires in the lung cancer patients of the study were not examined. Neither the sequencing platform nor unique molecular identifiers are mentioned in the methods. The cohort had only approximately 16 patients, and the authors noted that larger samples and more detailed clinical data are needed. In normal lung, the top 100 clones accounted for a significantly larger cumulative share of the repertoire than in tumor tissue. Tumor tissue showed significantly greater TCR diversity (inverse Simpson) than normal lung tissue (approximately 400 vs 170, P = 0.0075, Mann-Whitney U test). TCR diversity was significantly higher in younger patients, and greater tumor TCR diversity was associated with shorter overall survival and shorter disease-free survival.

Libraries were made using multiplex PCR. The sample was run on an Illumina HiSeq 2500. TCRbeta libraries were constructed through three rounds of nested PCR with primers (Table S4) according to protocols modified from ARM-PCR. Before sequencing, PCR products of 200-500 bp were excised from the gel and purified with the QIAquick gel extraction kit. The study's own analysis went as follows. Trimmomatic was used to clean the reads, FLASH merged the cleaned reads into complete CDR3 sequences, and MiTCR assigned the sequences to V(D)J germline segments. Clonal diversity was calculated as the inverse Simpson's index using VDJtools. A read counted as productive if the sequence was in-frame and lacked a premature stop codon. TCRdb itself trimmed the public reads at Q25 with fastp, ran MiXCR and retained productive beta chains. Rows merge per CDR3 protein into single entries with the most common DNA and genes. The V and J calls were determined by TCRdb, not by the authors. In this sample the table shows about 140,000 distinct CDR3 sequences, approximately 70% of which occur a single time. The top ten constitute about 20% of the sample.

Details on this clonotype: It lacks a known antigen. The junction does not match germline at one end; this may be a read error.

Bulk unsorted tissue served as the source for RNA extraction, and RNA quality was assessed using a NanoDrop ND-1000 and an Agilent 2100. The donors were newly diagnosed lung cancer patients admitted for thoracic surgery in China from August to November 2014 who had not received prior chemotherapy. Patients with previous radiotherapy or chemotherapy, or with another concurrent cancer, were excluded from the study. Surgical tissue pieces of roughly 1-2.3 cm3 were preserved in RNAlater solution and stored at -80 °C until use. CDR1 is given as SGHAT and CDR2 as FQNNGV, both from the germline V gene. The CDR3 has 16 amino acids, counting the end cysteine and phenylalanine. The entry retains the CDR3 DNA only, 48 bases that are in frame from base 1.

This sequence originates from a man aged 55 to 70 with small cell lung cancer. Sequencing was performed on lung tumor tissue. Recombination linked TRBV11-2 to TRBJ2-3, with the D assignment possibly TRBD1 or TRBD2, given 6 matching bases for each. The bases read TGTACCAGCAGCCCAGCTCTAGGAGGGGGAACAGATACGCGGTATTTT. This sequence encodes CTSSPALGGGTDTRYF.